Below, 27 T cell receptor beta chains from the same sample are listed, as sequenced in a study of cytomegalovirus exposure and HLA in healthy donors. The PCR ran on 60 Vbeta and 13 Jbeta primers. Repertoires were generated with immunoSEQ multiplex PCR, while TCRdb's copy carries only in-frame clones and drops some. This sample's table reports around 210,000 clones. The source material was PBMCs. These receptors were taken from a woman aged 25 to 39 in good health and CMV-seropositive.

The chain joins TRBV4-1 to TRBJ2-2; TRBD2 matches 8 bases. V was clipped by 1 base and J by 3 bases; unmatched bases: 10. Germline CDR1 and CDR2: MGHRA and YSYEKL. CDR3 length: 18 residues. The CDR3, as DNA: TGCGCCAGCAGCCAAGGACTAGCGCTGAGAAGGGACACCGGGGAGCTGTTTTTT. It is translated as CASSQGLALRRDTGELFF.

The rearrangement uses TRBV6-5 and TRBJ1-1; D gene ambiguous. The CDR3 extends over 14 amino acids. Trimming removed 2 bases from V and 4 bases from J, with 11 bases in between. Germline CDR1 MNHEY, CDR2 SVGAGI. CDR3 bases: TGTGCCAGCAGTTACGTGAGGTCGGGCACTGAAGCTTTCTTT. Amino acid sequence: CASSYVRSGTEAFF.

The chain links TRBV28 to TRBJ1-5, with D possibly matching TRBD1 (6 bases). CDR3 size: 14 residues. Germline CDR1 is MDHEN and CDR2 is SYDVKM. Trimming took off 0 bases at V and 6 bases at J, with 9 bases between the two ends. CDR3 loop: CASSLWGAGQPQHF. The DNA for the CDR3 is TGTGCCAGCAGTTTATGGGGGGCCGGTCAGCCCCAGCATTTT.

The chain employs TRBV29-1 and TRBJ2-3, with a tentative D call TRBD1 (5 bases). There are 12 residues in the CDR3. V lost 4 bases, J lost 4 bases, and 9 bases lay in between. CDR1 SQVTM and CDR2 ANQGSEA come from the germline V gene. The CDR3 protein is CSVVQGADTQYF. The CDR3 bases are TGCAGCGTTGTCCAGGGCGCAGATACGCAGTATTTT.

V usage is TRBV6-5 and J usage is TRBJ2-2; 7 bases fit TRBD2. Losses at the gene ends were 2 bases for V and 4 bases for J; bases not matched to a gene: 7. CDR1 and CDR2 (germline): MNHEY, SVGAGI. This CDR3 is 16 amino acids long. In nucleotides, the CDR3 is TGTGCCAGCAGTTACGGGGCTGGCGGGAGCACCGGGGAGCTGTTTTTT. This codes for CASSYGAGGSTGELFF.

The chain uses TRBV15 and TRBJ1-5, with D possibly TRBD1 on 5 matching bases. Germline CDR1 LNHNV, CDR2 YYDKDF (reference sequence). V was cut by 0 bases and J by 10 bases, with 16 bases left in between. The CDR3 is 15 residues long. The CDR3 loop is CATSRDKGLDLPQHF. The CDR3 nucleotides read TGTGCCACCAGCAGAGATAAGGGGCTCGACTTACCCCAGCATTTT.

The DNA for the CDR3 is TGTGCCAGCAGCTTAGGTCGGGGGAACACTGAAGCTTTCTTT. Amino acids: CASSLGRGNTEAFF. The chain is built from TRBV11-3 and TRBJ1-1; D not resolved. Germline loops: CDR1 SGHNT, CDR2 YENEEA. The CDR3 runs to 14 residues. V was cut by 1 base and J by 1 base, with 7 bases left in between.

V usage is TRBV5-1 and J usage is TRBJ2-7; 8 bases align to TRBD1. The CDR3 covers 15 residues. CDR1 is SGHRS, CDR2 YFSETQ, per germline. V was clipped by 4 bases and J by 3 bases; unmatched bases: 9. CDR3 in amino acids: CASSTGDRPGYEQYF. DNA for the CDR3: TGCGCCAGCAGCACGGGGGACAGGCCGGGCTACGAGCAGTACTTC.

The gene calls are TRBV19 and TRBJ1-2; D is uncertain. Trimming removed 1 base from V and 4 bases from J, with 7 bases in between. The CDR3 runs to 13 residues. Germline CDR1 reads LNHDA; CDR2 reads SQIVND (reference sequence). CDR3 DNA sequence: TGTGCCAGTAGTATAGGAGGAGTCTATGGCTACACCTTC. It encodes CASSIGGVYGYTF.

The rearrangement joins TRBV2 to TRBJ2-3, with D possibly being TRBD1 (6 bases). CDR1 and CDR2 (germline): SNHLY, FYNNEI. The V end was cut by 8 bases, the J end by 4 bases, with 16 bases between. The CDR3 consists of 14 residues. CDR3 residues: CASSSDRYSDTQYF. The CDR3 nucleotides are TGTGCCAGCTCGTCGGACAGATACTCAGATACGCAGTATTTT.

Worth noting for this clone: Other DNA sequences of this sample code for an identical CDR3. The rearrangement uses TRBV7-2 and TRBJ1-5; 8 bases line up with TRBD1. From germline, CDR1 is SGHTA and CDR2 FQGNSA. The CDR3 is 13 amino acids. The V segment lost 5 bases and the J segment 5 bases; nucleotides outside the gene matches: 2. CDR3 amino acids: CASSLDRDQPQHF. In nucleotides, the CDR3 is TGTGCCAGCAGCCTGGACAGGGATCAGCCCCAGCATTTT.

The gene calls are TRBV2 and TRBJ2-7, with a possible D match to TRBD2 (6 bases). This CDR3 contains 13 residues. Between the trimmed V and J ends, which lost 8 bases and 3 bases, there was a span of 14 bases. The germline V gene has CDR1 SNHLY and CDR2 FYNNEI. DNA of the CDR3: TGTGCCAGCTCACCTGGGGGAGGCTACGAGCAGTACTTC. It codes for CASSPGGGYEQYF.

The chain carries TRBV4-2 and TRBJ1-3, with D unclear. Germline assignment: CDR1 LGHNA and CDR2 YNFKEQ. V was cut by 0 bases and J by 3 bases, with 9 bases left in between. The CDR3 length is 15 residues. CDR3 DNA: TGTGCCAGCAGCCAAGATCTTTCAGGTGGAAACACCATATATTTT. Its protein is CASSQDLSGGNTIYF.

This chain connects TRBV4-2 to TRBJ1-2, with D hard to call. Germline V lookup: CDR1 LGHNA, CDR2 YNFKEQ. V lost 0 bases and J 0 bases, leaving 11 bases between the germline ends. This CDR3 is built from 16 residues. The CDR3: CASSQESRHTNYGYTF. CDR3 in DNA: TGTGCCAGCAGCCAAGAAAGTCGACATACTAACTATGGCTACACCTTC.

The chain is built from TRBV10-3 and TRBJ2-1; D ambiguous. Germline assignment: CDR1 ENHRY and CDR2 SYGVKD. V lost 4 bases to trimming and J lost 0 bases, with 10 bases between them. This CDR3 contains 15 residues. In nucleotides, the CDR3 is TGTGCCATCAGTGGGAACAGCCTCTCCTACAATGAGCAGTTCTTC. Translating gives CAISGNSLSYNEQFF.

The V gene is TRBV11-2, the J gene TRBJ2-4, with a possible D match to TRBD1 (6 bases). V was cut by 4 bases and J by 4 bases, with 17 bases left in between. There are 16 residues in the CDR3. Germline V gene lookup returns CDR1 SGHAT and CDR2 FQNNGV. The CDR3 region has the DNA TGTGCCAGCAGCTCCCACAGGGTACAGCCAAAAAACATTCAGTACTTC. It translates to CASSSHRVQPKNIQYF.

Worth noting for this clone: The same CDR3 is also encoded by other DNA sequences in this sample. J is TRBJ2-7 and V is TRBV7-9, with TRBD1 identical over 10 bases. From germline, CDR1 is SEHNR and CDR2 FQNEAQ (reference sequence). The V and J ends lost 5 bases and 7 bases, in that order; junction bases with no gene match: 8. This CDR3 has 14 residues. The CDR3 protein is CASSLRQGAYEQYF. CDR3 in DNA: TGTGCCAGCAGCCTCCGACAGGGGGCGTATGAGCAGTACTTC.

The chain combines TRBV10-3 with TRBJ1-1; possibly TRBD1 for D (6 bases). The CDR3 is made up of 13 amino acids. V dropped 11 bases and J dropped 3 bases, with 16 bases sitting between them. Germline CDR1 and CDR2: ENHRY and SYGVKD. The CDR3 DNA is TGTGCCGGACGGAAGGGGGTGGACACTGAAGCTTTCTTT. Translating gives CAGRKGVDTEAFF.

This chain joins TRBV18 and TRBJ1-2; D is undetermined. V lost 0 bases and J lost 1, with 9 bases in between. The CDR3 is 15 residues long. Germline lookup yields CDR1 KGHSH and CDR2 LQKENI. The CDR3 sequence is CASSPPYRFNYGYTF. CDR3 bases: TGTGCCAGCTCACCACCGTACAGATTTAACTATGGCTACACCTTC.

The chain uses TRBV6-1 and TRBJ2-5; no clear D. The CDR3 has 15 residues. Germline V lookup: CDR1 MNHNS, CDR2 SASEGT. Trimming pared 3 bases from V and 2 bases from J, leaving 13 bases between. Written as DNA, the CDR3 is TGTGCCAGCAGTGACAGGCACTCGCTACAAGAGACCCAGTACTTC. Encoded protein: CASSDRHSLQETQYF.

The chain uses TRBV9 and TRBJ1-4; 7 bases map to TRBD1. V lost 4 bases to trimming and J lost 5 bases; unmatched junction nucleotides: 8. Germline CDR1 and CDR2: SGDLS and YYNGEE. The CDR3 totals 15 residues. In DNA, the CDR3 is TGTGCCAGCAGCCCTAGGGACAGTCTCAATGAAAAACTGTTTTTT. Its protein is CASSPRDSLNEKLFF.

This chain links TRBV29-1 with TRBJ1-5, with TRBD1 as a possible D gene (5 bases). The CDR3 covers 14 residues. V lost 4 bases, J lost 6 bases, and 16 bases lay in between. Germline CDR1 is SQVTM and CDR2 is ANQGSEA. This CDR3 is CSVGSRAGTQPQHF. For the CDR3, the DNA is TGCAGCGTTGGTAGCAGGGCTGGTACTCAGCCCCAGCATTTT.

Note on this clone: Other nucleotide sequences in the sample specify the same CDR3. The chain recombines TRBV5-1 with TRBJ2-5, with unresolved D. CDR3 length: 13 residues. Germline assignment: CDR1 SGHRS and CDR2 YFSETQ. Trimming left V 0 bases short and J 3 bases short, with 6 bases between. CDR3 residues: CASSLELKETQYF. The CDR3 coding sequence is TGCGCCAGCAGCTTGGAACTTAAAGAGACCCAGTACTTC.

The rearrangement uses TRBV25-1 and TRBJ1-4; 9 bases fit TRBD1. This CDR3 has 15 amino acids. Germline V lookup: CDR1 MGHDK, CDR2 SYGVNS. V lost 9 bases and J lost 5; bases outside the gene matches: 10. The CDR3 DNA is TGTGCCAGTGAGAAGTCCGGGACAGGGAATGAAAAACTGTTTTTT. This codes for CASEKSGTGNEKLFF.

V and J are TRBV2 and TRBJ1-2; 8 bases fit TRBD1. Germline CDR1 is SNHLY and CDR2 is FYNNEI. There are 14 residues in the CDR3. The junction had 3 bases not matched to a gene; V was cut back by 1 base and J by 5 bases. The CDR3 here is CASSEDRGSYGYTF. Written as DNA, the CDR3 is TGTGCCAGCAGTGAAGACAGGGGGTCGTATGGCTACACCTTC.

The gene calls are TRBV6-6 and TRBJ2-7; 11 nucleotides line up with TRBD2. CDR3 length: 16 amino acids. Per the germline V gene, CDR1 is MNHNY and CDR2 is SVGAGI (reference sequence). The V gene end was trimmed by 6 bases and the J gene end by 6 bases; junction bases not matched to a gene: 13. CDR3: CASRAPGTSGPGEQYF. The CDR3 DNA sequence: TGTGCCAGCAGGGCCCCGGGGACTAGCGGTCCCGGCGAGCAGTACTTC.

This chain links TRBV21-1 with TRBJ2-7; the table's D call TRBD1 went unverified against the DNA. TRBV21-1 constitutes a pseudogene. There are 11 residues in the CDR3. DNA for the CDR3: TGTGGGCTGAAGGGGTTCTACGAGCAGTACTTC. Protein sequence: CGLKGFYEQYF.